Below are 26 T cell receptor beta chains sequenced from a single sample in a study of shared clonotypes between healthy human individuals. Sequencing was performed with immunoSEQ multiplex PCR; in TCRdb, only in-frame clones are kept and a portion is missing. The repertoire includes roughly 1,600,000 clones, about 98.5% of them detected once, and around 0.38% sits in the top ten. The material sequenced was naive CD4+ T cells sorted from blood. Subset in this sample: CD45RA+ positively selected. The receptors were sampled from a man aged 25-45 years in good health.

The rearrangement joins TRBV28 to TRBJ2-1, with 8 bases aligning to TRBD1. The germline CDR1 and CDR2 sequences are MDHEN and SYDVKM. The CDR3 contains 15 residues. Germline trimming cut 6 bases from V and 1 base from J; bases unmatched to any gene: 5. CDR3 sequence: CASSPRDRSYNEQFF. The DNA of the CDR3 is TGTGCCAGCAGCCCTAGGGACAGGTCCTACAATGAGCAGTTCTTC.

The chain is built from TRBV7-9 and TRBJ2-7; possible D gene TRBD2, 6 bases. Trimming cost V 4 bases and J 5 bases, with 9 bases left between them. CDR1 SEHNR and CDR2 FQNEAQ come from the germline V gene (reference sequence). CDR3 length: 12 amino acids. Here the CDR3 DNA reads TGTGCCAGCAGCTATACTAGCAACGAGCAGTACTTC. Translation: CASSYTSNEQYF.

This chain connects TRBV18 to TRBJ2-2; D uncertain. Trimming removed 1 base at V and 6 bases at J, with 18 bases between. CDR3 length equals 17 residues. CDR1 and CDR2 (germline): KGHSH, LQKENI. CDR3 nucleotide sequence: TGTGCCAGCTCACCACTTCCCCCCGACGGGTTCGCCGGGGAGCTGTTTTTT. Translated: CASSPLPPDGFAGELFF.

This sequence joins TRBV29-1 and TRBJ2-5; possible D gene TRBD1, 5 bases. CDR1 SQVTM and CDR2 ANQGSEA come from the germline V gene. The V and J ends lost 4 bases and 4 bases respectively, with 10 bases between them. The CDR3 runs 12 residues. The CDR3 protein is CSVVGDAETQYF. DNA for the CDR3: TGCAGCGTTGTAGGGGATGCAGAGACCCAGTACTTC.

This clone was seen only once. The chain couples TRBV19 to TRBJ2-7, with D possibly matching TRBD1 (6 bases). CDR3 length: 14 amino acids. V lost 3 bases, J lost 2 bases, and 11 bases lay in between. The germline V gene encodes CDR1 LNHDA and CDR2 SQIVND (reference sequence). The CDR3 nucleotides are TGTGCCAGTAGTATTGGGGACATCGCCTACGAGCAGTACTTC. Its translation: CASSIGDIAYEQYF.

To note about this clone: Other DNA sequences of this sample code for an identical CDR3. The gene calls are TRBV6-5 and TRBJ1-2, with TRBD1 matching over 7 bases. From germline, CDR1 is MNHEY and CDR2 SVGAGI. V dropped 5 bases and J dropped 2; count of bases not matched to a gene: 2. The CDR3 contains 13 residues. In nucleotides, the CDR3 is TGTGCCAGCAGTCCGACAGGGAACTATGGCTACACCTTC. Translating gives CASSPTGNYGYTF.

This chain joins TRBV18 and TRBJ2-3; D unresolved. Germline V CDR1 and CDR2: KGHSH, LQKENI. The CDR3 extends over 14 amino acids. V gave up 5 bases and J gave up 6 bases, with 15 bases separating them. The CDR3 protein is CASSSLGKLDTQYF. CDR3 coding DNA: TGTGCCAGCTCATCCTTAGGTAAATTGGATACGCAGTATTTT.

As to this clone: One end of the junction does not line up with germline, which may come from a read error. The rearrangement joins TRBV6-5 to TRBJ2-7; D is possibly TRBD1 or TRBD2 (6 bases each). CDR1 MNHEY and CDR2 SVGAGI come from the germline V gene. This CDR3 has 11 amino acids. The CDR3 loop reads CASSERRGDNF. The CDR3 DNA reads TGTGCCAGCAGCGAACGGAGGGGGGACAACTTC.

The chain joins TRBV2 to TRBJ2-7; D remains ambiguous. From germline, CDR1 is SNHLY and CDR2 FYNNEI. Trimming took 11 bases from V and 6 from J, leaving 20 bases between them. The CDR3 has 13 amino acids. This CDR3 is CAGNAQNEGEQYF. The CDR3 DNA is TGTGCCGGGAACGCGCAAAACGAAGGCGAGCAGTACTTC.

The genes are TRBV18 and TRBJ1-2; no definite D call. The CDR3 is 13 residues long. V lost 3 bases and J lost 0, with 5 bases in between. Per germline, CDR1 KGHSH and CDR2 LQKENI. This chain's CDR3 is CASSPLANYGYTF. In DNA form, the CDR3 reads TGTGCCAGCTCACCTCTAGCTAACTATGGCTACACCTTC.

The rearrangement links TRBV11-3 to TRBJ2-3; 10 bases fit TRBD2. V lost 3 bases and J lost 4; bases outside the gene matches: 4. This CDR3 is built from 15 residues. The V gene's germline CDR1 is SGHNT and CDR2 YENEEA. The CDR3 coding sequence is TGTGCCAGCAGCTTGGGTAGCGGGGGGTCAGATACGCAGTATTTT. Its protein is CASSLGSGGSDTQYF. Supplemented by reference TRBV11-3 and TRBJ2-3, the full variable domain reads EAGVVQSPRYKIIEKKQPVAFWCNPISGHNTLYWYLQNLGQGPELLIRYENEEAVDDSQLPKDRFSAERLKGVDSTLKIQPAELGDSAVYLCASSLGSGGSDTQYFGPGTRLTVL.

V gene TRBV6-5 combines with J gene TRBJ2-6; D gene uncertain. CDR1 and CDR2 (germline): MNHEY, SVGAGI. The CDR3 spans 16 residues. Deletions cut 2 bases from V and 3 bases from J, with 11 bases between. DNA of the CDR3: TGTGCCAGCAGTTACGGAACGGGTAGTGGGGCCAACGTCCTGACTTTC. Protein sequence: CASSYGTGSGANVLTF.

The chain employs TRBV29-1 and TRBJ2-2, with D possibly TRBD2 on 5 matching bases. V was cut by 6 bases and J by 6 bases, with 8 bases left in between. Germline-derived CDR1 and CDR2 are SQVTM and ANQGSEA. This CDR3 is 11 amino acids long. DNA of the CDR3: TGCAGCGTGCCCGGGGCCGGGGAGCTGTTTTTT. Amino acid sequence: CSVPGAGELFF.

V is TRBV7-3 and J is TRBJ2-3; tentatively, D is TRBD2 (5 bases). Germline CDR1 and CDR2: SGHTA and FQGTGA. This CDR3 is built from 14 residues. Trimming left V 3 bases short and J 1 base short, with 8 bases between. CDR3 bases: TGTGCCAGCAGCTTCGGACTTCGCACAGATACGCAGTATTTT. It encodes CASSFGLRTDTQYF.

This chain's CDR3 is CASSHGSGLGNEQFF. DNA for the CDR3: TGCGCCAGCAGCCATGGATCGGGATTAGGCAATGAGCAGTTCTTC. This chain connects TRBV4-1 to TRBJ2-1, with a tentative D call TRBD2 (5 bases). Per the germline V gene, CDR1 is MGHRA and CDR2 is YSYEKL. V lost 3 bases, J lost 6 bases, and 15 bases lay in between. This CDR3 is 15 amino acids long.

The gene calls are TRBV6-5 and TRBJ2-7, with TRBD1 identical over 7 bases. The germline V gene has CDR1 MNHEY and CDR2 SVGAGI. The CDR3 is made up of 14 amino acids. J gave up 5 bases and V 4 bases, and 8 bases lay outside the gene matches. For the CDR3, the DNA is TGTGCCAGCAGTTCTAGGGGGACAGACCACGAGCAGTACTTC. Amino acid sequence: CASSSRGTDHEQYF.

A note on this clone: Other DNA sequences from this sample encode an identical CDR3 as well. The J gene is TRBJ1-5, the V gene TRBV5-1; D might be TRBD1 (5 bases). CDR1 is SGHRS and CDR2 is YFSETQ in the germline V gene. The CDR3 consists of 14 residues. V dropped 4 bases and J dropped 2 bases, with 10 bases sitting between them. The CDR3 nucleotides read TGCGCCAGCAGCCCTCGGGGGGGCAATCAGCCCCAGCATTTT. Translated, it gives CASSPRGGNQPQHF.

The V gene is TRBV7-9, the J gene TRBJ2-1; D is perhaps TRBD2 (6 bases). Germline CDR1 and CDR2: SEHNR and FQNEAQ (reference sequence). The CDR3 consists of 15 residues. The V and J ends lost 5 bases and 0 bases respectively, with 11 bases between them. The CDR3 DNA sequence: TGTGCCAGCAGCCAGTTTAGCGGCTCCTACAATGAGCAGTTCTTC. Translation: CASSQFSGSYNEQFF.

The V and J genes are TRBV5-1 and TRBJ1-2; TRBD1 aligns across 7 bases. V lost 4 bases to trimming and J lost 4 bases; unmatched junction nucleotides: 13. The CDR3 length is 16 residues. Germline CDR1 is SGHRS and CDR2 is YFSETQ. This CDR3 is CASSLGTAQQSYGYTF. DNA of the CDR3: TGCGCCAGCAGCCTAGGGACAGCCCAACAATCCTATGGCTACACCTTC.

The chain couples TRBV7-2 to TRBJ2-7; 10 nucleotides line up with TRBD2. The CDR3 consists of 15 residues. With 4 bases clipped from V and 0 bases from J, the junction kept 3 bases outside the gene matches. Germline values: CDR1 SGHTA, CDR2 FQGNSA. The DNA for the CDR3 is TGTGCCAGCAGCTATAGCGGGGGGAGCTCCTACGAGCAGTACTTC. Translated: CASSYSGGSSYEQYF.

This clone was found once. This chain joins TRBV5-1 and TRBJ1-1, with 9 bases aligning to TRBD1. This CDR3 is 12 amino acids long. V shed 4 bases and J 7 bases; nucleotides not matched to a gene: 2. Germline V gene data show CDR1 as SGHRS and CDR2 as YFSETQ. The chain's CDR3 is CASSRDRVEAFF. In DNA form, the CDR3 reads TGCGCCAGCAGCCGGGACAGGGTTGAAGCTTTCTTT.

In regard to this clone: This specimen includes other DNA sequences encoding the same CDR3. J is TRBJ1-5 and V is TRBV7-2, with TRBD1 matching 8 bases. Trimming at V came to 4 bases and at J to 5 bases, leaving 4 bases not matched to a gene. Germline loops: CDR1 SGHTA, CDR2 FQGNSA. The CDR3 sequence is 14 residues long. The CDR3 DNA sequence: TGTGCCAGCAGCTCCGACAGGGGCTATCAGCCCCAGCATTTT. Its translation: CASSSDRGYQPQHF.

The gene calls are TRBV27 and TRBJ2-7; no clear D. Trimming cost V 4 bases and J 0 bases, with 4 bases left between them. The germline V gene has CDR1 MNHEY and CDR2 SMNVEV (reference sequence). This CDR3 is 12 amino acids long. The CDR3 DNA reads TGTGCCAGCAGTTGGAGCTCCTACGAGCAGTACTTC. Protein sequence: CASSWSSYEQYF.

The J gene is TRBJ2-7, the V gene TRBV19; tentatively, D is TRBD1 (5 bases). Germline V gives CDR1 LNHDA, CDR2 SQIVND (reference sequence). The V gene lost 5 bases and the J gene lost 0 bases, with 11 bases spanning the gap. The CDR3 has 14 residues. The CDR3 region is CASSRAGLSYEQYF. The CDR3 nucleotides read TGTGCCAGTAGTCGGGCAGGGCTCTCCTACGAGCAGTACTTC.

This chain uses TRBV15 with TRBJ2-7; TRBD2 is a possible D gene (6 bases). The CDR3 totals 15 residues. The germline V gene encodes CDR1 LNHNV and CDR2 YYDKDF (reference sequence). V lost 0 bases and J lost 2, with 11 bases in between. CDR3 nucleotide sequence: TGTGCCACCAGCAGAGACATTAGCGGAACCTACGAGCAGTACTTC. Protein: CATSRDISGTYEQYF.

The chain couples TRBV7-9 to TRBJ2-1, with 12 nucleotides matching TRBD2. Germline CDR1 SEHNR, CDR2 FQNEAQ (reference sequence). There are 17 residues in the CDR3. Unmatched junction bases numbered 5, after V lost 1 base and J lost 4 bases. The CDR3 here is CASSLGATSGSYNEQFF. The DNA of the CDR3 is TGTGCCAGCAGCTTAGGGGCGACTAGCGGGAGTTACAATGAGCAGTTCTTC.